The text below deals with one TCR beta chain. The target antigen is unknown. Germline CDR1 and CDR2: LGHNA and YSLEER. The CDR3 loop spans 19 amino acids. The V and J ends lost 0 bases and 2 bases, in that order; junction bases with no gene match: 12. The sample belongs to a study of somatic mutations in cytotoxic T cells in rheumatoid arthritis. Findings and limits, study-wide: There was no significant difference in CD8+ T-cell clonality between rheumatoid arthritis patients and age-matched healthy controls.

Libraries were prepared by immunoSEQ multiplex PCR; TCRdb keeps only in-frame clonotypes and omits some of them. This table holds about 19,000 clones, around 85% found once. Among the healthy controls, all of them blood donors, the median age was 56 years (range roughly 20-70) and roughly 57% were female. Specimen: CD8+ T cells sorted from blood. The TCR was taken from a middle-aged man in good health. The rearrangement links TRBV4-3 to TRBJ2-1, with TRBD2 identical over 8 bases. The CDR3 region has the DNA TGCGCCAGCAGCCAAGATCCCCCTAAGCGGGAGAGTGCCTACAATGAGCAGTTCTTC. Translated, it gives CASSQDPPKRESAYNEQFF.